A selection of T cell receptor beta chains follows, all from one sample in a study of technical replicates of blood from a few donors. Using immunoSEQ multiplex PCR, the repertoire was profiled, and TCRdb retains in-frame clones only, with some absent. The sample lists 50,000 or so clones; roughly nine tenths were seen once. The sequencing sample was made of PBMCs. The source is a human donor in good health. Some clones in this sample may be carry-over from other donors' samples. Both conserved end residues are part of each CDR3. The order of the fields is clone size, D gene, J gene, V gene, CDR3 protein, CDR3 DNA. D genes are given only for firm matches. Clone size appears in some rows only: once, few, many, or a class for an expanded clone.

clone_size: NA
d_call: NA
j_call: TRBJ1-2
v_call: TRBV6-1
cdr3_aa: CASSQIDTNYGYTF
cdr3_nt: TGTGCCAGCTCTCAGATTGACACTAACTATGGCTACACCTTC

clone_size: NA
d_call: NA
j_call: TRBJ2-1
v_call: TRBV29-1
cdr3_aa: CSVSRLYNEQFF
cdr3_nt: TGCAGCGTTTCGCGACTCTACAATGAGCAGTTCTTC

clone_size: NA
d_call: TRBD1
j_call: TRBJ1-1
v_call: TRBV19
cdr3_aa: CASSLRTGARNTEAFF
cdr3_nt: TGTGCCAGTAGTTTGAGGACAGGGGCGAGGAACACTGAAGCTTTCTTT

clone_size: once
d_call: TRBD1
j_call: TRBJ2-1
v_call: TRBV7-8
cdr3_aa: CASSRDRANEQFF
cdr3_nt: TGTGCCAGCAGCCGGGACAGGGCCAATGAGCAGTTCTTC

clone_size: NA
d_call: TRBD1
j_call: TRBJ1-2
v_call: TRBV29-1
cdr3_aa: CSVTGGAGYTF
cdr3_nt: TGCAGCGTGACAGGGGGCGCTGGCTACACCTTC

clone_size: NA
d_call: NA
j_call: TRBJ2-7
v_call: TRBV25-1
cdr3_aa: CASSDSLDRTYEQYF
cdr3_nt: TGTGCCAGCAGTGACAGCCTCGACAGGACCTACGAGCAGTACTTC

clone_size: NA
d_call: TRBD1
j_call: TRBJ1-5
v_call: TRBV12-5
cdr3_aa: CASGTTGGWNQPQHF
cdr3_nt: TGTGCTAGTGGAACGACAGGGGGTTGGAATCAGCCCCAGCATTTT

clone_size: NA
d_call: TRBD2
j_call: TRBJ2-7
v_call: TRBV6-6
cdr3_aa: CASSDTTLAVSYEQYF
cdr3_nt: TGTGCCAGCAGCGATACTACTCTAGCGGTGTCCTACGAGCAGTACTTC

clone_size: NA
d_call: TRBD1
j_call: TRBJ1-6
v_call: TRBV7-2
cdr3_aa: CASSLALTRQGRDSPLHF
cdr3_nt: TGTGCCAGCAGCTTAGCGTTGACGCGACAGGGTAGGGATTCACCCCTCCACTTT

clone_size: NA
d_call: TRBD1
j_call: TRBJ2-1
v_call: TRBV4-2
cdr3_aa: CASSQDHSQGATDEQFF
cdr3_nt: TGTGCCAGCAGCCAAGATCATTCGCAGGGGGCAACGGATGAGCAGTTCTTC

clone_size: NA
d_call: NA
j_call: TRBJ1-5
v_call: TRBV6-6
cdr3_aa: CASGPPDQPQHF
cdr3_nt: TGTGCCAGCGGGCCACCTGATCAGCCCCAGCATTTT

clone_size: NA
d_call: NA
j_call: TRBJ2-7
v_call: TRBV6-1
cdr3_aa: CASRGDLGHEQYF
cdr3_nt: TGTGCCAGCAGGGGGGACTTGGGGCACGAGCAGTACTTC

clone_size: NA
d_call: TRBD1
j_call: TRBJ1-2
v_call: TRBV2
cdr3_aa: CASSRTGSLYGYTF
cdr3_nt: TGTGCCAGCAGTCGGACAGGGAGCCTCTATGGCTACACCTTC

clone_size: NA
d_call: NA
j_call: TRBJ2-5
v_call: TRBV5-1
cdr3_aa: CASSLAASPEETQYF
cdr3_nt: TGCGCCAGCAGCTTGGCAGCTAGCCCCGAAGAGACCCAGTACTTC

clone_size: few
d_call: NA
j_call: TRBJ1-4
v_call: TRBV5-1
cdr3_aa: CASSSTTTNEKLFF
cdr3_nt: TGCGCCAGCAGCTCCACAACAACTAATGAAAAACTGTTTTTT

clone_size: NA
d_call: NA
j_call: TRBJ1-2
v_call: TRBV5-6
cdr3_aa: CASSLAGTNQYYGYTF
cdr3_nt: TGTGCCAGCAGCTTGGCGGGGACAAATCAGTACTATGGCTACACCTTC

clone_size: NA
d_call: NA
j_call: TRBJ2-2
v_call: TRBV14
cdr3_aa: CASSQGLIAENTGELFF
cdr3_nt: TGTGCCAGCAGCCAAGGGCTAATAGCGGAGAACACCGGGGAGCTGTTTTTT

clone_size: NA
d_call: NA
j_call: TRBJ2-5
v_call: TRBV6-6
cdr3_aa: CASSPGTRETQYF
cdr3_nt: TGTGCCAGCAGCCCCGGGACTCGAGAGACCCAGTACTTC

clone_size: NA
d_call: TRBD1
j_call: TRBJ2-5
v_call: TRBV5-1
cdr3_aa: CASSSGTGTSETQYF
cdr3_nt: TGCGCCAGCAGCAGTGGGACAGGGACTTCGGAGACCCAGTACTTC

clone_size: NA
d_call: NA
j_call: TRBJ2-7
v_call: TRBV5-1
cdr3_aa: CASNRDTSSYEQYF
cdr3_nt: TGCGCCAGCAACCGGGACACCAGCTCCTACGAGCAGTACTTC

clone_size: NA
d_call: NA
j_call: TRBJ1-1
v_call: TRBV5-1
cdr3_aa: CASSLAVGGAGTEAFF
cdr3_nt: TGCGCCAGCAGCTTGGCCGTCGGGGGAGCAGGCACTGAAGCTTTCTTT

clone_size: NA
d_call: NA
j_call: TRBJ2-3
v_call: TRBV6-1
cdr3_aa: CASSDALRTQYF
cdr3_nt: TGTGCCAGCAGTGATGCTCTGAGGACGCAGTATTTT

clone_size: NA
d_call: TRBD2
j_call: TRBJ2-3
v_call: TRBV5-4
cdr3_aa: CASSLTSGTSRTDTQYF
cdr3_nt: TGTGCCAGCAGCTTAACCTCCGGGACTAGCCGCACAGATACGCAGTATTTT

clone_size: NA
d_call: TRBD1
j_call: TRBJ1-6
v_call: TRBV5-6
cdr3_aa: CASSFYDRGSYNSPLHF
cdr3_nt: TGTGCCAGCAGCTTTTACGACAGGGGGTCCTATAATTCACCCCTCCACTTT

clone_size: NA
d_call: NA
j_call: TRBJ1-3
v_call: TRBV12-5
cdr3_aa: CASGLMIGAGNTIYF
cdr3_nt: TGTGCTAGTGGTCTAATGATAGGGGCTGGAAACACCATATATTTT

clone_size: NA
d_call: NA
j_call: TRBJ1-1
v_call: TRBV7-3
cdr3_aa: CASSYRGTEAFF
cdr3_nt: TGTGCCAGCAGCTACCGGGGAACCGAAGCTTTCTTT

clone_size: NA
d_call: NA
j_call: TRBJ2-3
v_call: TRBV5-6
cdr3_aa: CASSQTSTDTQYF
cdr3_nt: TGTGCCAGCAGCCAGACTAGCACAGATACGCAGTATTTT

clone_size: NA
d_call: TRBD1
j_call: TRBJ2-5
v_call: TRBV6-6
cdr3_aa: CASSYSQGAETQYF
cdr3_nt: TGTGCCAGCAGTTACTCCCAGGGGGCAGAGACCCAGTACTTC

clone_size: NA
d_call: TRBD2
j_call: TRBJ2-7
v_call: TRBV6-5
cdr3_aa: CASSYFTGTSQPEQYF
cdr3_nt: TGTGCCAGCAGTTACTTTACCGGGACTAGCCAGCCGGAGCAGTACTTC

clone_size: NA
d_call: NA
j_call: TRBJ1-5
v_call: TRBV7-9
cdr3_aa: CASSPGNQPQHF
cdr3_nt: TGTGCCAGCAGCCCGGGTAATCAGCCCCAGCATTTT

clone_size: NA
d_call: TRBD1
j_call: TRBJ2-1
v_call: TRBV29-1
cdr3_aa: CSVENPTGNRNEQFF
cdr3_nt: TGCAGCGTTGAAAACCCGACAGGGAATAGAAATGAGCAGTTCTTC

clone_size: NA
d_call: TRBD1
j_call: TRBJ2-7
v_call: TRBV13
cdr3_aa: CASSVLQGATAYEQYF
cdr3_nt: TGTGCCAGCAGCGTCCTACAGGGGGCCACAGCCTACGAGCAGTACTTC

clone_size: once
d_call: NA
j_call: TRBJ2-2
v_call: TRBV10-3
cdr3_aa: CAINPQAGGRTGELFF
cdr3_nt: TGTGCCATCAACCCCCAGGCAGGAGGTCGCACCGGGGAGCTGTTTTTT

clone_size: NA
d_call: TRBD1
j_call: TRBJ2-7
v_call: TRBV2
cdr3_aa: CASSETGTGSADEQYF
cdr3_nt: TGTGCCAGCAGTGAAACGGGGACAGGGTCGGCGGACGAGCAGTACTTC

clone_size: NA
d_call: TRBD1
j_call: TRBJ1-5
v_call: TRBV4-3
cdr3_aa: CASSQGTGEQPQHF
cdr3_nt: TGCGCCAGCAGCCAAGGGACAGGCGAACAACCCCAGCATTTT

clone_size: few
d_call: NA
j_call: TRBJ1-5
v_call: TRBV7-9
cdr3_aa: CASSPMGSVNQPQHF
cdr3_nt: TGTGCCAGCAGCCCGATGGGGAGCGTGAATCAGCCCCAGCATTTT

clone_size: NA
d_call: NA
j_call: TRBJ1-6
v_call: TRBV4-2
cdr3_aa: CASSPRQGNSPLHF
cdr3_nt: TGTGCCAGCAGCCCCCGGCAGGGAAATTCACCCCTCCACTTT